This T cell receptor (beta chain) was sequenced for a study of Graves' ophthalmopathy and Graves' hyperthyroidism. Germline V gene sequence: CDR1 MGHDK, CDR2 SYGVNS. Trimming took 3 bases from V and 6 from J, leaving 11 bases between them. The CDR3 has 14 residues. Study results and limitations: The majority of expanded thyroid clonotypes above 0.001 frequency also occurred in blood. Using a 13-signature model, the authors split ophthalmopathy from stable hyperthyroidism, with roughly 90% sensitivity and approximately 81% specificity.

Researchers took RNA transcripts and amplified TCR beta CDR3 regions from them. The authors performed first-round RT-PCR with HTBI primers and then a second-round multiplex PCR. TCRdb passed the multiplex PCR reads through MiXCR, listing each CDR3 protein once. The sample lists about 400,000 distinct CDR3 sequences, about 17% occurring once. This clonotype was found many times. Its cognate antigen is unknown. The sequenced material came from peripheral blood. This clonotype was sampled from a woman younger than 30 with Graves' ophthalmopathy. The chain joins TRBV25-1 to TRBJ2-2; no definite D call. The CDR3 bases are TGTGCCAGCAGTGATCGATCTATGTCCGGGGAGCTGTTTTTT. As protein: CASSDRSMSGELFF.